The entry below describes one T cell receptor (beta chain). This clonotype occurred a few times. Its antigen target is currently unknown. Qualities for individual bases were not recorded, and no much larger clone is one base off. This specimen belongs to a study of response to subunit inactivated influenza vaccine (dated by TCRdb to between 2017 and 2018). For the study in its entirety: The study used deep quantitative T cell receptor repertoire profiling to track responses to a trivalent subunit inactivated influenza vaccine.

Libraries came from RT-PCR. Sequencing was carried out with an Illumina HiSeq 2500. Through fastp at Q25 and MiXCR, TCRdb rebuilt clones from the public reads, retaining in-frame beta chains. Every CDR3 protein is listed once, alongside the most common genes and DNA of its rows. Across this sample there are 650,000 to 800,000 distinct CDR3 sequences, with about a fifth seen only once. 11% of the sample belongs to the ten largest clones. The CDR3, from cysteine to phenylalanine, totals 16 residues. The read is trimmed to its CDR3 DNA, 48 bases read in frame from base 1. CDR1 SNHLY and CDR2 FYNNEI are derived from the germline V gene. V is clipped by 8 bases and J by 6 bases, and the sequence between their germline boundaries is 26 bases long. Results and caveats for the whole study, not just this receptor: The authors proposed that each seasonal influenza vaccination may bring in only a limited number of new T cells.

The rearrangement combines TRBV2 with TRBJ2-7; D gene: possibly TRBD1, on 5 matching bases. The TCR originated in a man aged 50 to 60 who received an inactivated influenza vaccine. Donor details come from another sample of the same person, matched by shared clones. Sequenced material: PBMCs from blood, taken 5 to 6 days after vaccination. The nucleotides read TGTGCCAGCTTAGGACACCGAAACCTGGGCCGAGGCGAGCAGTACTTC. Its translation is CASLGHRNLGRGEQYF.